A selection of T cell receptor beta chains follows, all from one sample in a study of blood T cell repertoires in COVID-19. TCRdb's table, derived via immunoSEQ multiplex PCR, lists solely in-frame clones and lacks some. The data contain about 110,000 clones, 65% to 90% of them singletons. Sequenced sample: peripheral blood. The origin of the receptors is a woman older than 75 with active or convalescent COVID-19. Each CDR3 is given with its conserved first and last residue. D genes are given only for firm matches. Size tells how often a clone was seen (once, few, many) or the class of an expanded clone, and some rows leave it out.

d_call	v_call	clone_size	cdr3_length	j_call	cdr3_nt	cdr3_aa
-	TRBV30	few	16	TRBJ1-6	TGTGCCTGGAGTGTACAGGAGCCTGGATTGGGTTCACCCCTCCACTTT	CAWSVQEPGLGSPLHF
-	TRBV24-1	-	15	TRBJ1-2	TGTGCCACCAGTGATACCGTACGGGGTCATGGTGGCTACACCTTC	CATSDTVRGHGGYTF
TRBD2	TRBV11-2	few	14	TRBJ2-5	TGTGCCAGCAGCCCCCCGGGGGGATGGGAGACCCAGTACTTC	CASSPPGGWETQYF
-	TRBV6-5	-	13	TRBJ2-7	TGTGCCAGCAGCAGGGCCTACTCCTACGAGCAGTACTTC	CASSRAYSYEQYF
TRBD2	TRBV19	few	15	TRBJ2-5	TGTGCCAGTAGAGAAACTAGCGTCGGCTTAGAGACCCAGTACTTC	CASRETSVGLETQYF
TRBD2	TRBV19	-	15	TRBJ2-1	TGTGCCAGTAGAGTTAGCGGGAGCACCTACAATGAGCAGTTCTTC	CASRVSGSTYNEQFF
-	TRBV4-2	-	16	TRBJ1-3	TGTGCCAGCAGCCAAGATCCAGGGGCAAGTGGAAACACCATATATTTT	CASSQDPGASGNTIYF
TRBD1	TRBV7-9	-	15	TRBJ2-3	TGTGCCAGCAGCTCCCGGGACAGGGACACAGATACGCAGTATTTT	CASSSRDRDTDTQYF
-	TRBV7-3	-	15	TRBJ2-7	TGTGCCAGCAGCCCCCAGGCAGGGAGGTTTTACGAGCAGTACTTC	CASSPQAGRFYEQYF
TRBD2	TRBV4-1	-	17	TRBJ2-5	TGCGCCAGCAGCCAGACTCTTAGCGGGACGTACCAAGAGACCCAGTACTTC	CASSQTLSGTYQETQYF
TRBD1	TRBV11-2	-	15	TRBJ2-7	TGTGCCAGCAGCGTGGGACAGCTTTCCTTCTACGAGCAGTACTTC	CASSVGQLSFYEQYF
-	TRBV7-3	few	15	TRBJ2-7	TGTGCCAGCAGCTTATTTCCCGGGACTGGCTACGAGCAGTACTTC	CASSLFPGTGYEQYF
TRBD2	TRBV19	-	16	TRBJ2-3	TGTGCCAGTAGTACTTCGACTAGCGGGATCACAGATACGCAGTATTTT	CASSTSTSGITDTQYF
TRBD1	TRBV5-1	-	14	TRBJ2-5	TGCGCCAGCACCCCGCACAGGGGAAAGGAGACCCAGTACTTC	CASTPHRGKETQYF
-	TRBV7-9	-	15	TRBJ1-2	TGTGCCAGCAGCCCACCCGGGATGGATGTAGGTGGCTACACCTTC	CASSPPGMDVGGYTF
TRBD1	TRBV2	-	13	TRBJ1-1	TGTGCCAGCAGCCGACAGGGGAACACTGAAGCTTTCTTT	CASSRQGNTEAFF
-	TRBV5-1	-	13	TRBJ1-1	TGCGCCAGCAGCTTAGATACAGGGACTGAAGCTTTCTTT	CASSLDTGTEAFF
-	TRBV7-9	few	16	TRBJ1-3	TGTGCCAGCAGCTTATCCTCGGGTGGGTCTGGAAACACCATATATTTT	CASSLSSGGSGNTIYF
-	TRBV4-1	-	14	TRBJ1-2	TGCGCCAGCAGCCAACCTGTAGCTAACTATGGCTACACCTTC	CASSQPVANYGYTF
TRBD1	TRBV9	-	16	TRBJ2-5	TGTGCCAGCAGCGAGGGGGACAGGGGGAGAGGAGAGACCCAGTACTTC	CASSEGDRGRGETQYF
TRBD2	TRBV9	-	14	TRBJ2-5	TGTGCCAGCAGCGGTGGGACTAGCGGAGAGACCCAGTACTTC	CASSGGTSGETQYF
TRBD1	TRBV10-3	-	15	TRBJ1-1	TGTGCCATCAGGCCAGGGGGCGGCGTGAACACTGAAGCTTTCTTT	CAIRPGGGVNTEAFF
-	TRBV4-1	-	15	TRBJ2-3	TGCGCCAGCAGCCAAGTAGGCGGTAGCACAGATACGCAGTATTTT	CASSQVGGSTDTQYF
TRBD2	TRBV30	-	15	TRBJ2-2	TGTGCCTGGAGAATGAGCGGGAGCCTCGTCGGGGAGCTGTTTTTT	CAWRMSGSLVGELFF
TRBD2	TRBV7-7	-	15	TRBJ2-5	TGTGCTAGCAGCCCAGGGACTAGCGGGAGGGAGACCCAGTACTTC	CASSPGTSGRETQYF
TRBD1	TRBV18	-	16	TRBJ1-4	TGTGCCAGCTCACCACTCTCCGGGACAGGGGAGGAGAAACTGTTTTTT	CASSPLSGTGEEKLFF
-	TRBV27	-	17	TRBJ1-5	TGTGCCAGCAGTTTATCGTCGTCAGGTTATAGCAATCAGCCCCAGCATTTT	CASSLSSSGYSNQPQHF
TRBD2	TRBV5-1	-	16	TRBJ2-5	TGCGCCAGCAGCAGCCGAACTAGCGGGAGTAAAGAGACCCAGTACTTC	CASSSRTSGSKETQYF
TRBD2	TRBV4-2	-	15	TRBJ2-7	TGTGCCAGCAGCCAAGCGGGAGGTCAAACCTACGAGCAGTACTTC	CASSQAGGQTYEQYF
TRBD2	TRBV6-5	-	15	TRBJ2-3	TGTGCCAGCTATCCGGGACTAGCGGGGGCAGATACGCAGTATTTT	CASYPGLAGADTQYF
TRBD1	TRBV5-1	once	15	TRBJ2-1	TGCGCCAGCAGCTTCTCCCAGGGGGTCCTCAATGAGCAGTTCTTC	CASSFSQGVLNEQFF
-	TRBV29-1	-	14	TRBJ1-2	TGCAGCGTTGTTCTCACGGCCAGGGGAATCGGCTACACCTTC	CSVVLTARGIGYTF
-	TRBV20-1	-	11	TRBJ2-7	TGCAGTCTAGTGGGTGCCTACGAGCAGTACTTC	CSLVGAYEQYF
-	TRBV21-1	-	15	TRBJ2-7	TGTGCCAGCAGCAACTTACAGGGGACCCCCTACGAGCAGTACTTC	CASSNLQGTPYEQYF
-	TRBV6-6	-	16	TRBJ1-2	TGTGCCAGCAGTTCGTCGACAGAACCTACTAACTATGGCTACACCTTC	CASSSSTEPTNYGYTF